The entry below describes one TCR beta chain. Its antigen remains undetermined. The sample holds no much larger clone one base away, and base qualities are not on file. The sample belongs to a study of CD8+ T cells in alopecia areata listed by TCRdb under 2018. In terms of the full investigation: High-throughput TCRbeta sequencing was used to examine T cell clonal expansion in alopecia areata in both the C3H/HeJ mouse model and human patients. Human TCRbeta sequencing covered scalp tissue and sorted CD4+ and CD8+ peripheral blood T cells from patchy and totalis/universalis alopecia areata patients and healthy controls. Scalp clonality was compared among normal scalp (n=4), patchy alopecia areata scalp (n=8), and alopecia totalis/universalis scalp (n=8). RNA was obtained with the PAXgene miRNA kit for fixed scalp, the miRNeasy kit for PBMCs, and the RNeasy kit for mouse skin. Amplification of TCRbeta CDR3 regions was done by immunoSEQ multiplex PCR using 35 Vbeta forward primers and 13 Jbeta reverse primers. General conclusions and limits of the study: Shared TCR sequences between patients were less evident than in mice, which may be partly attributable to HLA diversity in the patient population. Compared with normal scalp, lesional scalp had higher clonality and more expanded CD8+ clones, particularly in alopecia totalis/universalis, a pattern that suggests antigenic drive. Unlike mouse skin, which is dominated by gammadelta T cells, normal human skin has resident alphabeta T cells that are also sequenced, and this complicates analysis of the scalp TCR repertoire.

Library method: the immunoSEQ multiplex PCR assay. RNA was extracted from all samples and reverse transcribed into cDNA as template for TCR sequencing. First-strand cDNA was synthesized with SuperScript III using a 2:1 mix of oligo-dT and random hexamers. A synthetic immune receptor repertoire was used to measure amplification bias, and any remaining bias was corrected computationally. The original pipeline was this. Raw reads were preprocessed to remove errors, and CDR3 was defined by IMGT conventions from the conserved cysteine to phenylalanine. Clonality was computed by normalizing Shannon entropy by log2 of the number of productive unique TCRs and subtracting the result from 1. Whether each scalp clone was CD4 or CD8 was inferred by checking scalp TCRbeta sequences against the CD4 and CD8 repertoires from sorted blood. Drawn from immuneACCESS, this table holds only the in-frame rearrangements with V and J called that TCRdb kept. Clones are partly lost; checked studies trace under half to an unresolved V gene and leave the rest unexplained. V and J calls and clone size are copied from that table; D and trimming were computed from the DNA. Recorded for this sample are about 140,000 clones; about two thirds of them occurred a single time. About 40% of the sample is taken by the ten largest.

PBMCs were isolated by density centrifugation and stained for CD3, CD4 and CD8, after which CD4+ and CD8+ T cells were sorted on a FACSAria. Unaffected controls provided scalp biopsies and blood samples. The receptor's source is a human donor in good health. Sample: CD8+ T cells sorted from blood.

The DNA sequence follows: TGTGCCACCAGTGTAGCGGGAACCGGGGAGCTGTTTTTT. This gives the protein CATSVAGTGELFF. The receptor chain draws on TRBV15 and TRBJ2-2, with 8 bases aligning to TRBD2. V and J are trimmed by 6 bases and 5 bases, and the gene matches miss 2 bases of the junction. The CDR1 and CDR2 encoded by the germline V gene (reference sequence) are LNHNV and YYDKDF. The CDR3 holds 13 amino acids from the cysteine to the phenylalanine. The sequence is cut down to CDR3 DNA, 39 bases in frame from base 1.